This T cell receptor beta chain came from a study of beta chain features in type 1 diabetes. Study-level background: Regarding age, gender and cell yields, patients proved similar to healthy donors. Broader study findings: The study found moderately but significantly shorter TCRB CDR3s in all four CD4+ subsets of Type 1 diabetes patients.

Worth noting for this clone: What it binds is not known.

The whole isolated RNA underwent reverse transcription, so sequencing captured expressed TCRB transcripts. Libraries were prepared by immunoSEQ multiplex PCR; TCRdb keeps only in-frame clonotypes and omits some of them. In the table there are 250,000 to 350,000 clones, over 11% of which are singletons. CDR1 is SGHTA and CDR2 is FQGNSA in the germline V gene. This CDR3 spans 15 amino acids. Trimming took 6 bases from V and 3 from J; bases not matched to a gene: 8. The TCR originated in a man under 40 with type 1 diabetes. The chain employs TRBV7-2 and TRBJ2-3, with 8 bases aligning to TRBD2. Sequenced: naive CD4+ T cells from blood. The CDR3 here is CASRGGGTSTDTQYF. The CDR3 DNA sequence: TGTGCCAGCAGGGGAGGGGGGACTAGTACAGATACGCAGTATTTT.